The sample holds many counts of the clone carrying this T cell receptor beta chain. Its antigen is unknown. After removal of 7 bases from V and 7 bases from J, the junction contained 9 bases not matched to a gene. The CDR3 is 14 amino acids. Germline lookup yields CDR1 MNHEY and CDR2 SVGEGT. TCRdb used MiXCR to reprocess the RT-PCR reads, holding one entry per CDR3 protein. The sample has about 500,000 distinct CDR3 sequences, approximately 7.7% seen once; the top ten hold 10% to 15%. The data derive from a study of response to subunit inactivated influenza vaccine. Findings of the study overall: The authors suggested that every seasonal influenza vaccination recruits few new T cells.

This clonotype was obtained from a man between 50 and 69 years old who received an inactivated influenza vaccine. The V call is TRBV6-2 or TRBV6-3, the J call TRBJ1-5; 8 bases map to TRBD1. The specimen comprised PBMCs from blood, sampled around 25 months after vaccination. In DNA form, the CDR3 reads TGTGCCAGCACTGAAGACAGGGGACGCCAGCCCCAGCATTTT. It specifies CASTEDRGRQPQHF.